These T cell receptor beta chains were read from a single sample in a study of human T cells and chemical hapten exposure. TCRdb processed the RACE reads anew with MiXCR; each CDR3 protein has one entry. The sample records a few hundred thousand distinct CDR3 sequences, over 6% being singletons. The input for sequencing was whole blood, taken in connection with sensitization to the hapten diphenylcyclopropenone (DPC). These receptors all come from a young woman with alopecia areata. Some clones in this sample may be carry-over from other donors' samples. Each CDR3 is given with its conserved first and last residue. The order of the fields is D gene, J gene, clone size, V gene, CDR3 protein, CDR3 DNA. A D gene is named only where the DNA matches it firmly. For some rows the clone size is stated as once, few or many, or as a class when expanded; others skip it.

D: -
J: TRBJ1-6
size: few
V: TRBV20-1
CDR3: CSARELQSNSPLHF
DNA: TGCAGTGCTAGAGAATTGCAGAGCAATTCACCCCTCCACTTT

D: TRBD2
J: TRBJ2-7
size: -
V: TRBV2
CDR3: CASSGGLAISSYEQYF
DNA: TGTGCCAGCAGTGGGGGACTAGCGATATCCTCCTACGAGCAGTACTTC

D: -
J: TRBJ2-7
size: few
V: TRBV7-9
CDR3: CASSLHGGRSYEQYF
DNA: TGTGCCAGCAGCTTACATGGTGGACGGTCCTACGAGCAGTACTTC

D: -
J: TRBJ2-7
size: many
V: TRBV18
CDR3: CASSPPGTPTYEQYF
DNA: TGTGCCAGCTCACCTCCCGGGACTCCCACCTACGAGCAGTACTTC

D: -
J: TRBJ2-7
size: -
V: TRBV29-1
CDR3: CSVFNSWDNEQYF
DNA: TGCAGCGTTTTTAATTCCTGGGACAACGAGCAGTACTTC

D: TRBD2
J: TRBJ2-4
size: few
V: TRBV20-1
CDR3: CSARDGLAPIQYF
DNA: TGCAGTGCTAGAGATGGACTAGCCCCCATTCAGTACTTC

D: -
J: TRBJ1-5
size: few
V: TRBV18
CDR3: CASSHGKSNQPQHF
DNA: TGTGCCAGCTCCCACGGGAAGAGCAATCAGCCCCAGCATTTT

D: -
J: TRBJ1-5
size: many
V: TRBV6-1
CDR3: CASSEFLGSDNQPQHF
DNA: TGTGCCAGCAGTGAATTTTTGGGAAGCGACAATCAGCCCCAGCATTTT

D: -
J: TRBJ1-2
size: many
V: TRBV29-1
CDR3: CSGGDSYGYTF
DNA: TGCAGCGGGGGAGACAGCTATGGCTACACCTTC

D: -
J: TRBJ1-2
size: few
V: TRBV9
CDR3: CASSVETELSINYGYTF
DNA: TGTGCCAGCAGCGTAGAAACAGAATTATCCATTAACTATGGCTACACCTTC

D: -
J: TRBJ1-2
size: many
V: TRBV28
CDR3: CASSATDVGYTF
DNA: TGTGCCAGCAGTGCGACAGATGTCGGCTACACCTTC

D: TRBD1
J: TRBJ1-1
size: many
V: TRBV29-1
CDR3: CSGGLSGTGLQIVF
DNA: TGCAGCGGCGGACTTTCCGGGACAGGCCTCCAGATTGTCTTT

D: -
J: TRBJ1-6
size: many
V: TRBV7-9
CDR3: CASSLQAPWDSPLHF
DNA: TGTGCCAGCAGCTTACAGGCGCCGTGGGATTCACCCCTCCACTTT

D: -
J: TRBJ2-5
size: few
V: TRBV6-5
CDR3: CASSYSKLSGGRETQYF
DNA: TGTGCCAGCAGTTACTCGAAACTTTCTGGGGGCAGGGAGACCCAGTACTTC

D: TRBD1
J: TRBJ2-7
size: many
V: TRBV3-1
CDR3: CASSLGGQGVEQYF
DNA: TGTGCCAGCAGCCTCGGGGGACAGGGGGTCGAGCAGTACTTC

D: -
J: TRBJ2-3
size: few
V: TRBV20-1
CDR3: CSATRTDTQYF
DNA: TGCAGTGCTACCAGGACAGATACGCAGTATTTT

D: TRBD1
J: TRBJ1-2
size: many
V: TRBV10-3
CDR3: CAISVTGNGYTF
DNA: TGTGCCATCAGTGTGACAGGGAATGGCTACACCTTC

D: -
J: TRBJ2-7
size: once
V: TRBV10-3
CDR3: CAISVEAYEQYF
DNA: TGTGCCATCAGTGTCGAGGCCTACGAGCAGTACTTC

D: -
J: TRBJ2-3
size: -
V: TRBV11-2
CDR3: CASSFEGQTSTDTQYF
DNA: TGTGCCAGCAGCTTTGAAGGACAAACTAGCACAGATACGCAGTATTTT

D: TRBD2
J: TRBJ2-2
size: many
V: TRBV6-2/TRBV6-3
CDR3: CATTKPSGGATGELFF
DNA: TGTGCCACAACGAAGCCTAGCGGGGGGGCTACCGGGGAGCTGTTTTTT

D: TRBD1
J: TRBJ1-5
size: few
V: TRBV7-8
CDR3: CASSADRGLYSNQPQHF
DNA: TGTGCCAGCAGCGCGGACAGGGGACTCTATAGCAATCAGCCCCAGCATTTT

D: -
J: TRBJ2-1
size: few
V: TRBV2
CDR3: CASNPVGGPYNEQFF
DNA: TGTGCCAGCAACCCCGTAGGGGGGCCCTACAATGAGCAGTTCTTC

D: TRBD2
J: TRBJ2-1
size: -
V: TRBV4-2
CDR3: CASSQGGGIDYNEQFF
DNA: TGTGCCAGCAGCCAAGGCGGGGGGATAGACTACAATGAGCAGTTCTTC

D: -
J: TRBJ1-4
size: many
V: TRBV20-1
CDR3: CSAPKATGFDNEKLFF
DNA: TGCAGTGCCCCAAAAGCAACCGGGTTTGATAATGAAAAACTGTTTTTT

D: TRBD2
J: TRBJ2-1
size: few
V: TRBV18
CDR3: CASSPGREEESEQFF
DNA: TGTGCCAGCTCACCAGGGCGGGAGGAGGAATCTGAGCAGTTCTTC

D: -
J: TRBJ2-7
size: -
V: TRBV7-9
CDR3: CASSLSRTLNEQYF
DNA: TGTGCCAGCAGCTTATCCAGGACCTTAAACGAGCAGTACTTC

D: -
J: TRBJ1-6
size: -
V: TRBV12-3/TRBV12-4
CDR3: CASNPGLHNSPLHF
DNA: TGTGCCAGCAATCCAGGGTTGCATAATTCACCCCTCCACTTT

D: TRBD1
J: TRBJ1-2
size: many
V: TRBV7-9
CDR3: CASSPDPGQILPANYGYTF
DNA: TGTGCCAGCAGCCCGGATCCGGGACAGATTCTTCCAGCTAACTATGGCTACACCTTC

D: -
J: TRBJ1-3
size: many
V: TRBV12-3/TRBV12-4
CDR3: CASSPMTGGNTIYF
DNA: TGTGCCAGCAGCCCGATGACGGGGGGAAACACCATATATTTT

D: -
J: TRBJ2-7
size: few
V: TRBV25-1
CDR3: CASTYTNSYEQYF
DNA: TGTGCCAGCACGTACACGAATTCCTACGAGCAGTACTTC

D: -
J: TRBJ1-6
size: few
V: TRBV6-5
CDR3: CASSPPRTGYNSPLHF
DNA: TGTGCCAGCAGTCCGCCCCGGACCGGGTATAATTCACCCCTCCACTTT

D: -
J: TRBJ1-2
size: many
V: TRBV28
CDR3: CASEDRNNYGYTF
DNA: TGTGCCAGCGAGGACAGAAATAACTATGGCTACACCTTC

D: -
J: TRBJ1-4
size: many
V: TRBV18
CDR3: CASSPLDIATNEKLFF
DNA: TGTGCCAGCTCACCACTTGATATAGCAACTAATGAAAAACTGTTTTTT

D: TRBD1
J: TRBJ1-1
size: many
V: TRBV7-8
CDR3: CASSWDSRNTEAFF
DNA: TGTGCCAGCAGCTGGGACAGCCGGAACACTGAAGCTTTCTTT